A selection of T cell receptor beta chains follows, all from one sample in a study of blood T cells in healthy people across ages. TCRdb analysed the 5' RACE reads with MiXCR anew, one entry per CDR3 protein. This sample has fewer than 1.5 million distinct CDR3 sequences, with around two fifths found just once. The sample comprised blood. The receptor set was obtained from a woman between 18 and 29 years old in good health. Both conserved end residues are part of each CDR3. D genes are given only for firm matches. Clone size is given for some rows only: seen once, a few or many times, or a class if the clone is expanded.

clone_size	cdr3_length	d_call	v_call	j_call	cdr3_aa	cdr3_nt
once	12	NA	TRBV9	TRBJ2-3	CASGPPASTQYF	TGTGCCAGCGGCCCCCCCGCGAGTACGCAGTATTTT
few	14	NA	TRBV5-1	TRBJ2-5	CASSLSAHQETQYF	TGCGCCAGCAGCTTATCGGCCCATCAAGAGACCCAGTACTTC
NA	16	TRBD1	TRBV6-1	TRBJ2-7	CASSEPGQGASYEQYF	TGTGCCAGCAGTGAACCGGGACAGGGGGCCTCCTACGAGCAGTACTTC
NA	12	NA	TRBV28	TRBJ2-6	CASSRRASVLTF	TGTGCCAGCAGCCGAAGGGCCAGCGTCCTGACTTTC
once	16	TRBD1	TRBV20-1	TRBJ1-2	CSARRGQGTFNYGYTF	TGCAGTGCTAGAAGGGGACAGGGGACTTTTAACTATGGCTACACCTTC
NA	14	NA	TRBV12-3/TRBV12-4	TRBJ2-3	CASSLDREGDTQYF	TGTGCCAGCAGTTTAGACAGGGAGGGAGATACGCAGTATTTT
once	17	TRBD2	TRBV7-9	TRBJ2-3	CAGSLPGLAGGSRKWYF	TGTGCCGGCAGCTTACCCGGACTAGCGGGGGGCTCGAGGAAATGGTATTTT
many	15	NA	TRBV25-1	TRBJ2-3	CASSEWSGSTDTQYF	TGTGCCAGCAGTGAATGGAGCGGCAGCACAGATACGCAGTATTTT
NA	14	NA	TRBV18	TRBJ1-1	CASSPNKPGPEAFF	TGTGCCAGCTCACCAAATAAACCCGGGCCTGAAGCTTTCTTT
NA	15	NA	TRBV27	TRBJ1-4	CASSLSRQLNEKLFF	TGTGCCAGCAGTTTATCACGACAGCTTAATGAAAAACTGTTTTTT
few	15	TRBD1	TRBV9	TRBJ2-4	CASSELTGLKNIQYF	TGTGCCAGCAGCGAGCTGACAGGGCTCAAAAACATTCAGTACTTC
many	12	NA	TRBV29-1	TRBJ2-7	CSVAEGAYEQYF	TGCAGCGTCGCTGAGGGAGCCTACGAGCAGTACTTC
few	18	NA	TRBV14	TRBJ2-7	CASSQEASGVVLYNEQYF	TGTGCCAGCAGCCAAGAAGCATCGGGGGTAGTCCTCTACAATGAGCAGTACTTC
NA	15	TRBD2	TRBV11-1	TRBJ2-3	CASSSSDNSGKGWYF	TGTGCCAGCAGCTCTTCCGACAATAGCGGGAAAGGGTGGTATTTT
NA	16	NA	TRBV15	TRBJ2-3	CATSRGTGGSPDTQYF	TGTGCCACCAGCAGAGGGACCGGAGGATCCCCAGATACGCAGTATTTT
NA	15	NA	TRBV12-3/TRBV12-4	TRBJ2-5	CASKPAEDLQETQYF	TGTGCCAGCAAGCCGGCGGAGGATCTCCAAGAGACCCAGTACTTC
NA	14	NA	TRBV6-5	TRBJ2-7	CASSIGVLSYEQYF	TGTGCCAGCAGTATAGGAGTCCTAAGCTACGAGCAGTACTTC
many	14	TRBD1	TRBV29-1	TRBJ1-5	CSVRDSGSNQPQHF	TGCAGCGTCAGGGACAGTGGAAGCAATCAGCCCCAGCATTTT
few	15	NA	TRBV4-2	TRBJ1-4	CASSPTAGTNEKLFF	TGTGCCAGCAGCCCGACGGCTGGGACTAATGAAAAACTGTTTTTT
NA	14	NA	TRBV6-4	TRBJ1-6	CASSDSAVNGPLHF	TGTGCCAGCAGTGACTCGGCAGTTAATGGGCCCCTCCACTTT
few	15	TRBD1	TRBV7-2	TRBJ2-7	CASSPSGTGESEQYF	TGTGCCAGCAGCCCCTCCGGGACAGGTGAAAGCGAGCAGTACTTC
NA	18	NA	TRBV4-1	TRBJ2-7	CASSPRAPGADSYNEQYF	TGCGCCAGCAGCCCCCGAGCCCCAGGGGCCGACTCCTACAATGAGCAGTACTTC
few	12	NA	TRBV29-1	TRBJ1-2	CSVEADDYGYTF	TGCAGCGTTGAAGCCGACGACTATGGCTACACCTTC
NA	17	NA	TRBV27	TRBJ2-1	CASSPEGGGSSYNEQFF	TGTGCCAGCAGTCCCGAGGGGGGCGGGAGCTCCTACAATGAGCAGTTCTTC
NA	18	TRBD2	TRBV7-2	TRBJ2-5	CASSLAGTGTSGLNEQYF	TGTGCCAGCAGCTTAGCGGGGACCGGGACTAGCGGGCTAAATGAGCAGTACTTC
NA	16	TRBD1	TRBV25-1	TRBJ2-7	CASSPRGRGLFDEQYF	TGTGCCAGCAGCCCGCGAGGCAGGGGGTTGTTCGATGAGCAGTACTTC
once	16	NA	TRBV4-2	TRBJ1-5	CASSLGGTGRNQPQHF	TGTGCCAGCAGCCTTGGAGGTACAGGGCGCAATCAGCCCCAGCATTTT
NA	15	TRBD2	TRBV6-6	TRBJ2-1	CASRASGSGGNEQFF	TGTGCCAGCAGGGCTAGCGGGAGCGGTGGGAATGAGCAGTTCTTC
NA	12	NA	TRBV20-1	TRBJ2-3	CGGISSTDTQYF	TGCGGGGGGATCTCTAGCACAGATACGCAGTATTTT
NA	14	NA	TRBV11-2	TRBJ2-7	CASTESRTSYEQYF	TGTGCCAGCACCGAATCACGAACTTCCTACGAGCAGTACTTC
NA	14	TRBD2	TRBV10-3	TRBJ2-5	CAITLADTKETQYF	TGTGCCATCACACTAGCGGACACAAAAGAGACCCAGTACTTC
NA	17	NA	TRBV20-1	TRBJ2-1	CSARDHGGVSSYNEQFF	TGCAGTGCTAGAGATCATGGCGGGGTAAGCTCCTACAATGAGCAGTTCTTC
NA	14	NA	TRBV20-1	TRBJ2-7	CSARGLLSSYEQYF	TGCAGTGCCCGGGGACTCCTGAGCTCCTACGAGCAGTACTTC
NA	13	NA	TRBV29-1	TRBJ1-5	CSVGGSLYQPQHF	TGCAGCGTTGGAGGTAGCCTATATCAGCCCCAGCATTTT
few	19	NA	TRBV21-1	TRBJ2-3	CASSTWRPSGLRREDTQYF	TGTGCCAGCAGCACTTGGAGGCCTAGCGGTCTAAGAAGGGAAGATACGCAGTATTTT
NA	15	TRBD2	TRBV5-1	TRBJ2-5	CASSHRGDSKETQYF	TGCGCCAGCAGCCACCGGGGGGATTCTAAAGAGACCCAGTACTTC
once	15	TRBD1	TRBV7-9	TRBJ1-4	CASSVDRLANEKLFF	TGTGCCAGCAGCGTGGACAGGCTTGCTAATGAAAAACTGTTTTTT
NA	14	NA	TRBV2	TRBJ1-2	CASLAQGEVYGYTF	TGTGCGAGCTTAGCACAGGGCGAGGTCTATGGCTACACCTTC
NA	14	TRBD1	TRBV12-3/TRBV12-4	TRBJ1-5	CASSLTGGGQPQHF	TGCGCCAGCAGCTTGACAGGGGGCGGACAGCCCCAGCATTTT
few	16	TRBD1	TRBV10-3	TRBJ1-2	CAISPGQGVWGYGYTF	TGTGCCATCAGTCCGGGACAGGGGGTGTGGGGCTATGGCTACACCTTC
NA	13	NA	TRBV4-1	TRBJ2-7	CASSPDYPGEQYF	TGCGCCAGCAGCCCCGACTACCCAGGCGAGCAGTACTTC
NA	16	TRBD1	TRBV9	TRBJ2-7	CASSDRAGTGPYEQYF	TGTGCCAGCAGCGACCGAGCCGGGACAGGACCCTACGAGCAGTACTTC
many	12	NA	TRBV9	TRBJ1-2	CASSDQGYGYTF	TGTGCCAGCAGCGACCAGGGCTATGGCTACACCTTC
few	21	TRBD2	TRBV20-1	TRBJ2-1	CSARDSGGASKPLSSYNEQFF	TGCAGTGCTAGAGATAGCGGGGGGGCCTCCAAACCCCTCAGCTCCTACAATGAGCAGTTCTTC
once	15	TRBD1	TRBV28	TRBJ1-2	CASSVTGATSYGYTF	TGTGCCAGCAGCGTCACAGGGGCCACCTCCTATGGCTACACCTTC